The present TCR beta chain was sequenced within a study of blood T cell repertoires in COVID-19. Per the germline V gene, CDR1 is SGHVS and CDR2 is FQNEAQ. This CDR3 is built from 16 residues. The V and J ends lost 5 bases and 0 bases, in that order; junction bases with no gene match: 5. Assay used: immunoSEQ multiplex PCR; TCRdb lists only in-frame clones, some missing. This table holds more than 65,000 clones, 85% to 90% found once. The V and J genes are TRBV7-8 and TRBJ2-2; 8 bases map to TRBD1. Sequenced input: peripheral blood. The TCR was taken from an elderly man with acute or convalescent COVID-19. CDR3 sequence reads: CASSPRTGPNTGELFF. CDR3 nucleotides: TGTGCCAGCAGCCCTCGGACAGGGCCGAACACCGGGGAGCTGTTTTTT.